The TCR beta chain described here comes from a study of CXCR3-negative and CXCR3-positive naive CD8 T cells. Regarding the study as a whole: Comparison of naive cells showed more hydrophobic TRB CDR3s in CXCR3-positive than in CXCR3-negative naive cells.

Preparation of TRB cDNA libraries relied on 5' RACE carrying UMI labels. From the 5' RACE reads, TCRdb lists one entry per CDR3 protein and no DNA. The repertoire table contains more than 100,000 distinct CDR3 sequences. A word on this clonotype: The antigen is undetermined.

The CDR3 is made up of 16 amino acids. Germline-derived CDR1 and CDR2 are SQVTM and ANQGSEA. The V and J genes are TRBV29-1 and TRBJ2-3; the TRBD1 assignment by TCRdb is unverifiable without DNA. The receptor's source is a human donor in good health. Some clones in this sample may be carry-over from other donors' samples. Sequenced input: naive CXCR3+ CD8+ T cells from blood. Subset of the sample: CD45RO-CCR7+CD27+CD95- naive CD8+ T cells expressing CXCR3 (TNR3+). CDR3 sequence reads: CSVDLYGGQYTDTQYF.